Following are 8 T cell receptor beta chains from one sample sequenced in a study of T cell changes during pregnancy in multiple sclerosis (dated by TCRdb to 2018 to 2020). Libraries were prepared through the immunoSEQ multiplex PCR assay. Here the immuneACCESS table is served through TCRdb, limited to in-frame sequences with V and J called. Missing clones are a known gap in these copies; in checked studies unresolved V genes cover under half, and the rest lacks a known reason. The sample yields just under 80,000 clones; 93% were counted once. In total, the top ten clones hold about 0.72% of the sample. Here the sequenced sample was peripheral blood, taken in the second trimester of pregnancy. The receptors derive from a female donor in good health, enrolled as a control in a pregnancy study.

This rearrangement joins TRBV4-3 to TRBJ2-1, with 8 bases fitting TRBD2. CDR1 and CDR2 (germline): LGHNA, YSLEER. This CDR3 has 18 amino acids. The trim removed 0 bases at V and 7 bases at J, leaving 14 bases unmatched. The CDR3 loop reads CASSQDLSAGAPDNEQFF. The CDR3 bases are TGCGCCAGCAGCCAAGATCTCTCAGCGGGGGCGCCTGATAATGAGCAGTTCTTC.

This clone was observed a handful of times. The chain carries TRBV6-4 and TRBJ1-4; TRBD1 matches 9 bases. Germline trimming cut 5 bases from V and 7 bases from J; bases unmatched to any gene: 2. The CDR3 length is 13 residues. Per the germline V gene, CDR1 is MRHNA and CDR2 is SNTAGT. CDR3 DNA sequence: TGTGCCAGCAGTCCGGACAGGGGTGAAAAACTGTTTTTT. Translated, it gives CASSPDRGEKLFF.

The V call is TRBV7-6, the J call TRBJ1-4; D unclear. CDR1 SGHVS and CDR2 FNYEAQ come from the germline V gene. The V end lost 5 bases, the J end lost 3 bases, and 10 bases lay between the germline ends. CDR3 length: 14 amino acids. CDR3 nucleotide sequence: TGTGCCAGCAGCCTTGGGCAGGCTAATGAAAAACTGTTTTTT. Translating it yields CASSLGQANEKLFF.

In nucleotides, the CDR3 is TGTGCCAGCAGTTACTCGTCCCCCGCGCAAGAGACCCAGTACTTC. It encodes CASSYSSPAQETQYF. The J gene is TRBJ2-5, the V gene TRBV6-5; D uncertain. This CDR3 spans 15 amino acids. Trimming removed 0 bases at V and 2 bases at J, with 10 bases between. Germline CDR1 MNHEY, CDR2 SVGAGI.

The rearrangement joins TRBV6-1 to TRBJ1-3, with 7 nucleotides matching TRBD1. From germline, CDR1 is MNHNS and CDR2 SASEGT. V shed 5 bases, J shed 0 bases, and the junction held 4 bases outside the gene matches. The CDR3 covers 15 residues. CDR3: CASSRGQSSGNTIYF. The CDR3 region has the DNA TGTGCCAGCAGTAGGGGACAGAGCTCTGGAAACACCATATATTTT.

The chain combines TRBV4-2 with TRBJ2-3, with D perhaps TRBD2 (6 bases). Germline V gives CDR1 LGHNA, CDR2 YNFKEQ. The CDR3 spans 15 residues. The V gene lost 3 bases and the J gene lost 4 bases, with 14 bases spanning the gap. CDR3 sequence (DNA): TGTGCCAGCAGCCAGAGGACTACACCATCAGATACGCAGTATTTT. Translating it yields CASSQRTTPSDTQYF.

The chain is built from TRBV19 and TRBJ2-7; tentatively, D is TRBD1 (6 bases). Trimming stripped 10 bases from V and 10 bases from J, with 20 bases between. The CDR3 extends over 12 amino acids. Germline CDR1 reads LNHDA; CDR2 reads SQIVND (reference sequence). The CDR3, as DNA: TGTGCCACCGCCACAGGGAACTACGGTCAGTACTTC. Protein product: CATATGNYGQYF.

The chain links TRBV7-2 to TRBJ2-3, with D tentatively TRBD1 (6 bases). The CDR3 spans 15 residues. V gave up 1 base and J gave up 0 bases, with 8 bases separating them. Germline CDR1 and CDR2: SGHTA and FQGNSA. The CDR3 region is CASSLEGTSTDTQYF. In nucleotides, the CDR3 is TGTGCCAGCAGCTTAGAGGGGACAAGCACAGATACGCAGTATTTT.